The rows below give T cell receptor beta chains drawn from one sample of a study of regulatory T cells in long-lasting Graves disease. One entry per CDR3 protein, called by TCRdb with MiXCR from the multiplex PCR reads. The data show around 480,000 distinct CDR3 sequences, 16% seen once. These data were likewise used in another study, on T cells in Graves' hyperthyroidism and ophthalmopathy.

The source was peripheral blood mononuclear cells (PBMCs), collected at new diagnosis, from a patient treated with antithyroid drugs. The source of these receptors is a man aged 40-55 years with Graves disease. Both conserved end residues are part of each CDR3. A D gene is named only where the DNA matches it firmly. The size of a clone is reported for some rows only, either as once, few or many, or as a class for expanded clones.

CDR3aa: CASGSTAPELSGNTIYF; CDR3nt: TGTGCTAGTGGCTCTACCGCACCGGAACTCTCTGGAAACACCATATATTTT; j_gene: TRBJ1-3; abundance: few; v_gene: TRBV12-5; len: 17; d_gene: .
CDR3aa: CASGQGANQPQHF; CDR3nt: TGTGCCAGCGGACAGGGGGCAAATCAGCCCCAGCATTTT; j_gene: TRBJ1-5; abundance: many; v_gene: TRBV2; len: 13; d_gene: TRBD1
CDR3aa: CSATSGSLPEFF; CDR3nt: TGCAGTGCGACTAGCGGGAGCCTCCCGGAGTTCTTC; j_gene: TRBJ2-1; abundance: many; v_gene: TRBV20-1; len: 12; d_gene: TRBD2
CDR3aa: CASNPREGSNQPQHF; CDR3nt: TGTGCCAGCAATCCCAGGGAAGGGAGCAATCAGCCCCAGCATTTT; j_gene: TRBJ1-5; abundance: many; v_gene: TRBV2; len: 15; d_gene: .
CDR3aa: CSAGTNSYEQYF; CDR3nt: TGCAGTGCTGGGACGAACTCCTACGAGCAGTACTTC; j_gene: TRBJ2-7; abundance: many; v_gene: TRBV20-1; len: 12; d_gene: .
CDR3aa: CASSYSGTSGKLAYNEQFF; CDR3nt: TGTGCCAGCAGTTATTCCGGGACTAGCGGGAAACTGGCATACAATGAGCAGTTCTTC; j_gene: TRBJ2-1; abundance: many; v_gene: TRBV6-2/TRBV6-3; len: 19; d_gene: TRBD2
CDR3aa: CASSESFSNQPQHF; CDR3nt: TGTGCCAGCAGTGAATCCTTTAGCAATCAGCCCCAGCATTTT; j_gene: TRBJ1-5; abundance: .; v_gene: TRBV6-1; len: 14; d_gene: .
CDR3aa: CASSLVQVGNIQYF; CDR3nt: TGTGCCAGCAGCTTGGTACAGGTTGGAAACATTCAGTACTTC; j_gene: TRBJ2-4; abundance: many; v_gene: TRBV5-5; len: 14; d_gene: .
CDR3aa: CSARKGARANEKLFF; CDR3nt: TGCAGTGCTAGAAAGGGAGCTAGGGCTAATGAAAAACTGTTTTTT; j_gene: TRBJ1-4; abundance: .; v_gene: TRBV20-1; len: 15; d_gene: .
CDR3aa: CASSLDYTGEQYF; CDR3nt: TGTGCCAGCAGCTTGGACTATACCGGCGAGCAGTACTTC; j_gene: TRBJ2-7; abundance: few; v_gene: TRBV7-2; len: 13; d_gene: .
CDR3aa: CASKAPGTGGQPQHF; CDR3nt: TGTGCCAGCAAGGCCCCCGGGACAGGGGGACAGCCCCAGCATTTT; j_gene: TRBJ1-5; abundance: many; v_gene: TRBV28; len: 15; d_gene: TRBD1
CDR3aa: CASSYRPGGADYGYTF; CDR3nt: TGTGCCAGCAGCTACAGACCTGGGGGGGCTGACTATGGCTACACCTTC; j_gene: TRBJ1-2; abundance: .; v_gene: TRBV5-4; len: 16; d_gene: .
CDR3aa: CAIPPLAGYRETQYF; CDR3nt: TGTGCCATCCCCCCACTAGCGGGATATCGGGAGACCCAGTACTTC; j_gene: TRBJ2-5; abundance: many; v_gene: TRBV2; len: 15; d_gene: TRBD2
CDR3aa: CSAPSPGTQYF; CDR3nt: TGCAGTGCGCCATCCCCGGGTACGCAGTATTTT; j_gene: TRBJ2-3; abundance: few; v_gene: TRBV20-1; len: 11; d_gene: .
CDR3aa: CASSPTGDTQYF; CDR3nt: TGTGCCAGCAGCCCGACAGGGGATACGCAGTATTTT; j_gene: TRBJ2-3; abundance: many; v_gene: TRBV3-1; len: 12; d_gene: TRBD1
CDR3aa: CASSPTSTDTQYF; CDR3nt: TGTGCCAGCAGTCCGACTAGCACAGATACGCAGTATTTT; j_gene: TRBJ2-3; abundance: many; v_gene: TRBV18; len: 13; d_gene: .
CDR3aa: CASSYQGPVNEKLFF; CDR3nt: TGTGCCAGCAGTTACCAAGGACCGGTTAATGAAAAACTGTTTTTT; j_gene: TRBJ1-4; abundance: .; v_gene: TRBV6-2/TRBV6-3; len: 15; d_gene: .
CDR3aa: CSAKTGYSAEAFF; CDR3nt: TGCAGTGCTAAGACAGGTTATTCAGCTGAAGCTTTCTTT; j_gene: TRBJ1-1; abundance: many; v_gene: TRBV20-1; len: 13; d_gene: .
CDR3aa: CASSIKDRGNQPQHF; CDR3nt: TGTGCCAGTAGTATCAAGGACAGGGGGAATCAGCCCCAGCATTTT; j_gene: TRBJ1-5; abundance: .; v_gene: TRBV19; len: 15; d_gene: TRBD1
CDR3aa: CATRAGGTDTQYF; CDR3nt: TGTGCCACCCGAGCGGGGGGCACAGATACGCAGTATTTT; j_gene: TRBJ2-3; abundance: few; v_gene: TRBV15; len: 13; d_gene: TRBD2
CDR3aa: CASSQRDRLTEQYF; CDR3nt: TGTGCCAGCAGCCAAAGGGACAGATTAACCGAGCAGTACTTC; j_gene: TRBJ2-7; abundance: many; v_gene: TRBV3-1; len: 14; d_gene: TRBD1
CDR3aa: CASSLAGTARVNTEAFF; CDR3nt: TGCGCCAGCAGCTTGGCCGGGACAGCGAGGGTAAACACTGAAGCTTTCTTT; j_gene: TRBJ1-1; abundance: many; v_gene: TRBV5-1; len: 17; d_gene: TRBD1
CDR3aa: CASSFYRAEGGYTF; CDR3nt: TGTGCCAGCAGTTTTTACAGGGCGGAGGGTGGCTACACCTTC; j_gene: TRBJ1-2; abundance: many; v_gene: TRBV27; len: 14; d_gene: .
CDR3aa: CASSKQGDGYTF; CDR3nt: TGCGCCAGCAGCAAGCAGGGAGATGGCTACACCTTC; j_gene: TRBJ1-2; abundance: many; v_gene: TRBV5-1; len: 12; d_gene: .
CDR3aa: CAISDKGGFQNTEAFF; CDR3nt: TGTGCCATCAGTGATAAAGGGGGGTTCCAGAACACTGAAGCTTTCTTT; j_gene: TRBJ1-1; abundance: .; v_gene: TRBV10-3; len: 16; d_gene: .
CDR3aa: CSAQPAGTGELFF; CDR3nt: TGCAGTGCTCAGCCAGCGGGCACCGGGGAGCTGTTTTTT; j_gene: TRBJ2-2; abundance: .; v_gene: TRBV20-1; len: 13; d_gene: .
CDR3aa: CSVVGLAEVYNEQFF; CDR3nt: TGCAGCGTTGTGGGACTAGCGGAGGTTTACAATGAGCAGTTCTTC; j_gene: TRBJ2-1; abundance: few; v_gene: TRBV29-1; len: 15; d_gene: TRBD2
CDR3aa: CASSHDLNSGNTIYF; CDR3nt: TGTGCCAGCAGCCACGATCTGAACTCTGGAAACACCATATATTTT; j_gene: TRBJ1-3; abundance: .; v_gene: TRBV28; len: 15; d_gene: .
CDR3aa: CASSSTRSMGYEQYF; CDR3nt: TGTGCCAGCAGCTCAACAAGGTCAATGGGCTACGAGCAGTACTTC; j_gene: TRBJ2-7; abundance: .; v_gene: TRBV11-2; len: 15; d_gene: .
CDR3aa: CASRLKQGGSNEQFF; CDR3nt: TGCGCCAGCAGACTAAAGCAGGGAGGGAGTAATGAGCAGTTCTTC; j_gene: TRBJ2-1; abundance: many; v_gene: TRBV5-1; len: 15; d_gene: TRBD2
CDR3aa: CASSQDSGAYNSPLHF; CDR3nt: TGTGCCAGCAGCCAAGACTCAGGGGCCTATAATTCACCCCTCCACTTT; j_gene: TRBJ1-6; abundance: .; v_gene: TRBV4-2; len: 16; d_gene: .
CDR3aa: CASSPTSRSDTEAFF; CDR3nt: TGTGCCAGCAGCCCTACCAGCAGATCTGACACTGAAGCTTTCTTT; j_gene: TRBJ1-1; abundance: few; v_gene: TRBV7-9; len: 15; d_gene: .
CDR3aa: CASRVTSGSTGELFF; CDR3nt: TGTGCCAGCAGGGTGACTAGCGGGAGTACCGGGGAGCTGTTTTTT; j_gene: TRBJ2-2; abundance: many; v_gene: TRBV2; len: 15; d_gene: TRBD2
CDR3aa: CASRSWGGKENTGELFF; CDR3nt: TGTGCCAGCAGGTCGTGGGGAGGGAAGGAGAACACCGGGGAGCTGTTTTTT; j_gene: TRBJ2-2; abundance: few; v_gene: TRBV12-3/TRBV12-4; len: 17; d_gene: TRBD2
CDR3aa: CASGFSLWETQYF; CDR3nt: TGTGCTAGTGGTTTCTCTTTATGGGAGACCCAGTACTTC; j_gene: TRBJ2-5; abundance: .; v_gene: TRBV12-5; len: 13; d_gene: .
CDR3aa: CASSLRRGTGGTHPQYF; CDR3nt: TGTGCCAGCAGCCTCAGACGCGGGACAGGGGGCACCCATCCCCAGTATTTT; j_gene: TRBJ2-3; abundance: many; v_gene: TRBV11-2; len: 17; d_gene: TRBD1
CDR3aa: CSASPWGGIGHEQYF; CDR3nt: TGCAGTGCTAGCCCCTGGGGGGGGATCGGGCACGAGCAGTACTTC; j_gene: TRBJ2-7; abundance: many; v_gene: TRBV20-1; len: 15; d_gene: TRBD2
CDR3aa: CATSDMDTQYF; CDR3nt: TGTGCCACCAGTGATATGGATACGCAGTATTTT; j_gene: TRBJ2-3; abundance: many; v_gene: TRBV24-1; len: 11; d_gene: .
CDR3aa: CATSDRRAGYNEQFF; CDR3nt: TGTGCCACCAGTGACCGCCGTGCGGGCTACAATGAGCAGTTCTTC; j_gene: TRBJ2-1; abundance: .; v_gene: TRBV24-1; len: 15; d_gene: .
CDR3aa: CASRLGGPNPGDTQYF; CDR3nt: TGTGCCAGCAGACTAGGCGGGCCAAATCCCGGGGATACGCAGTATTTT; j_gene: TRBJ2-3; abundance: few; v_gene: TRBV6-2/TRBV6-3; len: 16; d_gene: .
CDR3aa: CASSRIGTGLSYTF; CDR3nt: TGTGCCAGCAGCCGGATTGGGACAGGGTTGTCTTACACCTTC; j_gene: TRBJ1-2; abundance: .; v_gene: TRBV11-2; len: 14; d_gene: TRBD1
CDR3aa: CAWSVSGNTQYF; CDR3nt: TGTGCCTGGAGTGTATCGGGGAATACGCAGTATTTT; j_gene: TRBJ2-3; abundance: many; v_gene: TRBV30; len: 12; d_gene: .
CDR3aa: CASSPPRQGRDGYTF; CDR3nt: TGTGCCAGCTCACCACCGAGACAGGGGAGGGATGGCTACACCTTC; j_gene: TRBJ1-2; abundance: many; v_gene: TRBV18; len: 15; d_gene: TRBD1
CDR3aa: CASSQGRDLRTRELFF; CDR3nt: TGCGCCAGCAGCCAAGGCAGGGATTTACGAACGAGGGAGCTGTTTTTT; j_gene: TRBJ2-2; abundance: .; v_gene: TRBV4-1; len: 16; d_gene: .
CDR3aa: CASSPDRGNNEQFF; CDR3nt: TGTGCCAGCAGCCCGGACAGGGGGAACAATGAGCAGTTCTTC; j_gene: TRBJ2-1; abundance: many; v_gene: TRBV27; len: 14; d_gene: TRBD1
CDR3aa: CATSEAGGSEQFF; CDR3nt: TGTGCCACCAGTGAAGCGGGTGGAAGCGAGCAGTTCTTC; j_gene: TRBJ2-1; abundance: .; v_gene: TRBV24-1; len: 13; d_gene: .
CDR3aa: CASSSSGRPSGEQYF; CDR3nt: TGTGCCAGCAGTTCTAGCGGGAGGCCCTCGGGGGAGCAGTACTTC; j_gene: TRBJ2-7; abundance: .; v_gene: TRBV27; len: 15; d_gene: TRBD2
CDR3aa: CASIGQGYSPLHF; CDR3nt: TGTGCCAGCATCGGACAGGGGTATTCACCCCTCCACTTT; j_gene: TRBJ1-6; abundance: many; v_gene: TRBV28; len: 13; d_gene: TRBD1
CDR3aa: CASSETDRVGYTF; CDR3nt: TGTGCCAGCAGTGAAACGGACAGAGTGGGCTACACCTTC; j_gene: TRBJ1-2; abundance: many; v_gene: TRBV6-1; len: 13; d_gene: .
CDR3aa: CASGMLGVSDTQYF; CDR3nt: TGTGCCAGCGGGATGCTGGGTGTGTCTGATACGCAGTATTTT; j_gene: TRBJ2-3; abundance: few; v_gene: TRBV2; len: 14; d_gene: .
CDR3aa: CASSLKGQLYNEQFF; CDR3nt: TGTGCCAGCAGCTTGAAAGGACAACTCTACAATGAGCAGTTCTTC; j_gene: TRBJ2-1; abundance: few; v_gene: TRBV7-2; len: 15; d_gene: .
CDR3aa: CASSQGFAGTNTGELFF; CDR3nt: TGTGCCAGCAGCCAAGGGTTTGCGGGCACGAACACCGGGGAGCTGTTTTTT; j_gene: TRBJ2-2; abundance: .; v_gene: TRBV4-2; len: 17; d_gene: .
CDR3aa: CASSPSPGQGRQPQHF; CDR3nt: TGTGCCAGCAGCCCCTCCCCGGGACAGGGCCGCCAGCCCCAGCATTTT; j_gene: TRBJ1-5; abundance: many; v_gene: TRBV28; len: 16; d_gene: TRBD1
CDR3aa: CASSAGGPTGEQYF; CDR3nt: TGTGCCAGCAGCGCGGGAGGGCCCACCGGGGAGCAGTACTTC; j_gene: TRBJ2-7; abundance: .; v_gene: TRBV2; len: 14; d_gene: TRBD2
CDR3aa: CASSQVLSGKQYF; CDR3nt: TGTGCCAGCAGCCAGGTTTTAAGCGGAAAGCAGTACTTC; j_gene: TRBJ2-7; abundance: many; v_gene: TRBV14; len: 13; d_gene: .
CDR3aa: CASSLKQGADTQYF; CDR3nt: TGTGCCAGCAGTTTAAAACAGGGCGCAGATACGCAGTATTTT; j_gene: TRBJ2-3; abundance: many; v_gene: TRBV27; len: 14; d_gene: .
CDR3aa: CATSDIAGGAYNEQLF; CDR3nt: TGTGCCACCAGTGATATAGCGGGAGGGGCCTACAATGAGCAGCTCTTC; j_gene: TRBJ2-1; abundance: .; v_gene: TRBV24-1; len: 16; d_gene: TRBD2
CDR3aa: CASSLWGDTEAFF; CDR3nt: TGTGCCAGCAGCTTATGGGGGGACACTGAAGCTTTCTTT; j_gene: TRBJ1-1; abundance: .; v_gene: TRBV7-3; len: 13; d_gene: .
CDR3aa: CASSLRQFNQPQHF; CDR3nt: TGTGCCAGCAGTTTACGGCAGTTCAATCAGCCCCAGCATTTT; j_gene: TRBJ1-5; abundance: many; v_gene: TRBV28; len: 14; d_gene: .
CDR3aa: CASSLEGSPTDTQYF; CDR3nt: TGCGCCAGCAGCTTGGAGGGTAGCCCCACAGATACGCAGTATTTT; j_gene: TRBJ2-3; abundance: many; v_gene: TRBV5-1; len: 15; d_gene: .